Described below is a single T cell receptor beta chain sequence and its context. Its cognate antigen has yet to be identified. Qualities for individual bases were not recorded, and no much larger clone is one base off. According to the germline V gene, CDR1 reads MDHEN and CDR2 reads SYDVKM. The CDR3, from cysteine to phenylalanine, totals 18 residues. Solely the CDR3 DNA is kept, with 54 bases framed from the first base. V is shortened by 5 bases, J by 2 bases, and the region joining them spans 23 bases. Collaborating institutions collected whole blood in K2EDTA tubes following their own protocols. Collaborator samples were shipped for TCRbeta analysis as frozen whole blood, isolated PBMCs, or DNA extracted from either sample type. This sample is part of a study of blood T cell repertoires in COVID-19 (dated by TCRdb to the early 2020s). With respect to the entire study: The collaborator samples originated in the United States, Italy and Spain and spanned the acute and convalescent phases of COVID-19. The material from the prospective study consisted of cDNA or gDNA derived from T cells, B-cell-depleted T cells, or PBMCs. The dataset comprised deeply sampled blood TCRbeta repertoires from subjects exposed to, actively infected with, or recovered from COVID-19. The repertoires were released in a freely available public database intended as a resource for research on the immune response to SARS-CoV-2. The samples were drawn from two sources: the first 160 participants of the ongoing ImmuneRACE study, and 1,000 to 1,500 subjects contributed by 6 global collaborators. The sample metadata nearly always contained a de-identified subject ID, COVID-19 status, age in years and sex. Where available, HLA class I and class II types were taken from metadata supplied by the sample provider and were not determined by assay-based typing. On the study overall, not on this receptor specifically: The amount of clinical and demographic metadata varied by source and participant and was provided uncurated.

TCRbeta CDR3 regions were amplified from genomic DNA by means of the immunoSEQ Assay, a bias-controlled multiplex PCR. Per the authors' processing: The number of nucleated cells in each sample was estimated by amplification of reference gene primers within the assay. Sequence reads were collapsed and filtered to measure the absolute abundance of every unique TCRbeta CDR3 rearrangement. Productive Simpson clonality was computed per sample as the square root of Simpson's diversity index over productive rearrangements. TCRdb provides this immuneACCESS table in a form limited to in-frame rearrangements. Some clones are lacking; in checked studies, under half of them reflect an unresolved V gene, and why the rest are absent is not known. That table furnishes V, J and clone size, whereas the DNA furnished D and trimming. In all, the sample holds approximately 49,000 clones, and 84% of those were seen once. The leading ten clones occupy approximately 1.4% of the sample.

The receptor chain draws on TRBV28 and TRBJ2-3; the D gene is possibly TRBD2, with 5 bases matching. The clonotype comes from a man between 45 and 60 years old with acute or convalescent COVID-19. Specimen: peripheral blood. The CDR3 protein sequence reads: CASSPSNGLGSTTDTQYF. The bases are TGTGCCAGCAGTCCATCCAATGGACTGGGGAGTACCACAGATACGCAGTATTTT. Beyond the CDR3, the reference TRBV28 and TRBJ2-3 genes provide the residues; the full variable domain reads: DVKVTQSSRYLVKRTGEKVFLECVQDMDHENMFWYRQDPGLGLRLIYFSYDVKMKEKGDIPEGYSVSREKKERFSLILESASTNQTSMYLCASSPSNGLGSTTDTQYFGPGTRLTVL.